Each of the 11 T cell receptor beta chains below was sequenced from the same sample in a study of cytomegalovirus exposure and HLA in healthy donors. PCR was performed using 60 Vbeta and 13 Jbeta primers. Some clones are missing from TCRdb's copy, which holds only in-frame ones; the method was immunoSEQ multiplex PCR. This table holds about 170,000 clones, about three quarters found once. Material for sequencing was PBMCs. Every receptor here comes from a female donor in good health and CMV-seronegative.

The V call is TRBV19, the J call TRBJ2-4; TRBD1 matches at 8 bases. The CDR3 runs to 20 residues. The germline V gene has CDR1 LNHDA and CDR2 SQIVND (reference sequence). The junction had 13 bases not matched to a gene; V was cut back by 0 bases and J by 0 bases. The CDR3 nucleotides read TGTGCCAGTAGTATAGAGAGGGCCTCCCGGGACAGGCTAGCCAAAAACATTCAGTACTTC. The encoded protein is CASSIERASRDRLAKNIQYF.

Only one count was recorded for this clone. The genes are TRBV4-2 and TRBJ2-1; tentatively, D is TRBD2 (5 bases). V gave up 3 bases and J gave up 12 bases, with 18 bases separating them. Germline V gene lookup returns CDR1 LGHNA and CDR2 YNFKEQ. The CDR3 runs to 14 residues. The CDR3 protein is CASSQDRLSRMQFF. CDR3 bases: TGTGCCAGCAGCCAGGACCGACTATCCCGCATGCAGTTCTTC.

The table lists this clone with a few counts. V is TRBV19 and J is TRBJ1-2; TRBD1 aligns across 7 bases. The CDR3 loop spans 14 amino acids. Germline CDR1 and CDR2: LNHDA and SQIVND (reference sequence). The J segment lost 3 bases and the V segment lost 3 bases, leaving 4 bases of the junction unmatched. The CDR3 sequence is CASSIQGVDYGYTF. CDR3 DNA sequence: TGTGCCAGTAGTATCCAGGGGGTCGACTATGGCTACACCTTC.

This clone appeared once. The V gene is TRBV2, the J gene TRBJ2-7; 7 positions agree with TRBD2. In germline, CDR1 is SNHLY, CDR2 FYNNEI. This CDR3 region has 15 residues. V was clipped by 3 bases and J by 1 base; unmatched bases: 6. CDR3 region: CASSERGSHSYEQYF. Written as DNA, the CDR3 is TGTGCCAGCAGTGAGCGGGGGAGCCATTCCTACGAGCAGTACTTC.

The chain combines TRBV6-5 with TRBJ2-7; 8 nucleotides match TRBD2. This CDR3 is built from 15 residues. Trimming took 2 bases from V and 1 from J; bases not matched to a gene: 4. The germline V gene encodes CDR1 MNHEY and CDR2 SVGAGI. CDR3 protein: CASSYAGGWSYEQYF. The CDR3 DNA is TGTGCCAGCAGTTACGCGGGGGGCTGGTCCTACGAGCAGTACTTC.

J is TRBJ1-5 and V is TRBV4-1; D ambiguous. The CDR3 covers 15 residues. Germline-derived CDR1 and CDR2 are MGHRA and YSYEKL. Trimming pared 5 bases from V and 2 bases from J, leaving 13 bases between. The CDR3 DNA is TGCGCCAGCAGCGCGGAAATCTACGGCAATCAGCCCCAGCATTTT. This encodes CASSAEIYGNQPQHF.

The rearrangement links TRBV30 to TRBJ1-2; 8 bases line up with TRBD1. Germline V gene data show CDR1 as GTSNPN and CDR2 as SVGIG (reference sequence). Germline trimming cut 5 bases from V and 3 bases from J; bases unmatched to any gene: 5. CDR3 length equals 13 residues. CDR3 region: CAWDRGIHYGYTF. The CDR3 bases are TGTGCCTGGGACAGGGGAATTCACTATGGCTACACCTTC.

The CDR3 DNA reads TGTGCCAGCAGTTTGGGGACTCCAAGCAATCAGCCCCAGCATTTT. This encodes CASSLGTPSNQPQHF. This chain connects TRBV28 to TRBJ1-5; D possibly corresponds to TRBD1 (5 bases). The CDR3 is 15 amino acids. Looked up from germline, CDR1 is MDHEN and CDR2 is SYDVKM. The V gene lost 3 bases and the J gene lost 1 base, with 10 bases spanning the gap.

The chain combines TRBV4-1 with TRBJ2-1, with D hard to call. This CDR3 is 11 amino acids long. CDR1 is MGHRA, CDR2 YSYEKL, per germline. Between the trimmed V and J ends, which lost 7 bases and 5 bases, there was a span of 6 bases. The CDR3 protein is CASKSHNEQFF. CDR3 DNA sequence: TGCGCCAGCAAGAGTCACAATGAGCAGTTCTTC.

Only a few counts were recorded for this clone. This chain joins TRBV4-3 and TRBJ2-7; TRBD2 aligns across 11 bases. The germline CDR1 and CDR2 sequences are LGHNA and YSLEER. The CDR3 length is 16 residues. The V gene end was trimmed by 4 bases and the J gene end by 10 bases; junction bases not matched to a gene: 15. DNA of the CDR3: TGCGCCAGCAGCCCAAGTAGCGGGAGGGCCGGGGGGAGACAGTACTTC. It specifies CASSPSSGRAGGRQYF.

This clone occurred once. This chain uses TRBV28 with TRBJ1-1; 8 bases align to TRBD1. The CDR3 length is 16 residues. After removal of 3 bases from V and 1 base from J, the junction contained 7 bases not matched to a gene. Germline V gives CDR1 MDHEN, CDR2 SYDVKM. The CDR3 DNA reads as TGTGCCAGCAGTTTGAAACTCGGGACAGGGAACACTGAAGCTTTCTTT. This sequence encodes CASSLKLGTGNTEAFF.